One and the same sample provided the 32 T cell receptor beta chains below, sequenced in a study of OX40 agonist ivuxolimab in advanced cancers. The data were produced by immunoSEQ multiplex PCR, yet TCRdb's version contains in-frame clones alone and is incomplete. The sample carries around 95,000 clones, about nine tenths recorded once. Sequences were derived from CD4+ or CD8+ T cells sorted from blood, sampled in a trial of the OX40 agonist ivuxolimab. Source of these receptors: an adult with an advanced solid tumor such as melanoma, head and neck, liver or kidney cancer.

This chain uses TRBV4-3 with TRBJ2-7; D remains ambiguous. The CDR3 totals 16 residues. Germline V gives CDR1 LGHNA, CDR2 YSLEER. With 0 bases removed from V and 0 bases from J, the gap between germline ends came to 12 bases. The CDR3: CASSQEFRQTSYEQYF. CDR3 DNA: TGCGCCAGCAGCCAAGAGTTTCGGCAAACCTCCTACGAGCAGTACTTC.

The chain uses TRBV18 and TRBJ2-1, with a possible D match to TRBD2 (6 bases). Germline values: CDR1 KGHSH, CDR2 LQKENI. CDR3 length: 12 residues. V lost 3 bases to trimming and J lost 15 bases, with 15 bases between them. CDR3 coding DNA: TGTGCCAGCTCACCTAGACTAGGTATATGGTTCTTC. It specifies CASSPRLGIWFF.

Worth noting for this clone: At one boundary the junction diverges from the germline segment, which might be a read error. The V call is TRBV7-9, the J call TRBJ2-5; TRBD2 matches at 8 bases. The CDR3 length is 15 residues. CDR1 is SEHNR, CDR2 FQNEAQ, per germline (reference sequence). The CDR3 loop is CASSLGAGVGETQYF. CDR3 coding DNA: TGTGCCAGCAGTTTAGGAGCGGGAGTAGGTGAGACCCAGTACTTC.

The chain links TRBV5-1 to TRBJ2-7, with D maybe TRBD1 (7 bases). CDR3 length: 16 amino acids. The germline V gene has CDR1 SGHRS and CDR2 YFSETQ. With 4 bases removed from V and 0 bases from J, the gap between germline ends came to 17 bases. The CDR3 bases are TGCGCCAGCAGCGGAGGGACAGCACAGTTCTCCTACGAGCAGTACTTC. Amino acids: CASSGGTAQFSYEQYF.

The V gene is TRBV5-1, the J gene TRBJ2-1, with D perhaps TRBD1 (6 bases). This CDR3 has 14 amino acids. V shed 0 bases and J shed 4 bases, with 8 bases lying between them. Per the germline V gene, CDR1 is SGHRS and CDR2 is YFSETQ. For the CDR3, the DNA is TGCGCCAGCAGCTTGGGGGACACATACAATGAGCAGTTCTTC. Encoded protein: CASSLGDTYNEQFF.

The genes are TRBV5-5 and TRBJ1-2; D might be TRBD1 (5 bases). Looked up from germline, CDR1 is SGHKS and CDR2 is YYEKEE (reference sequence). CDR3 length equals 16 residues. V was pared by 1 base and J by 6 bases, with 19 bases between. CDR3 nucleotides: TGTGCCAGCAGCTTGATTGGGGGGGAGGTCACCAATGGCTACACCTTC. This encodes CASSLIGGEVTNGYTF.

V is TRBV5-1 and J is TRBJ1-4; 7 nucleotides match TRBD1. The V and J ends lost 7 bases and 8 bases, in that order; junction bases with no gene match: 11. The CDR3 has 14 amino acids. Germline V gives CDR1 SGHRS, CDR2 YFSETQ. DNA for the CDR3: TGCGCCAGCTCTCAACAGGGGAATTGGGAAAAACTGTTTTTT. Encoded protein: CASSQQGNWEKLFF.

This chain links TRBV5-4 with TRBJ1-3; no clear D gene. Germline V lookup: CDR1 SGHNT, CDR2 YYREEE (reference sequence). The CDR3 contains 15 residues. V lost 1 base to trimming and J lost 0 bases, with 8 bases between them. CDR3 sequence (DNA): TGTGCCAGCAGCTTGAGGCCGATCTCTGGAAACACCATATATTTT. Protein: CASSLRPISGNTIYF.

The V call is TRBV7-8, the J call TRBJ1-3; no definite D call. The V gene's germline CDR1 is SGHVS and CDR2 FQNEAQ. The CDR3 extends over 15 amino acids. V lost 2 bases and J lost 2, with 10 bases in between. The chain's CDR3 is CASSLFSETGNTIYF. Here the CDR3 DNA reads TGTGCCAGCAGCTTATTCTCAGAAACTGGAAACACCATATATTTT.

J is TRBJ1-2 and V is TRBV7-8; perhaps TRBD1 as D (5 bases). V was trimmed by 1 base and J by 7 bases, leaving 10 bases between them. Germline CDR1 is SGHVS and CDR2 is FQNEAQ. The length of the CDR3 is 13 residues. The CDR3 bases are TGTGCCAGCAGCTTAGGACAGATGGGTGGCTACACCTTC. It codes for CASSLGQMGGYTF.

This clone was recorded only once. The chain employs TRBV25-1 and TRBJ2-7; 12 bases map to TRBD1. J lost 3 bases, V lost 3 bases, and 9 bases had no gene match. The CDR3 covers 17 residues. CDR1 is MGHDK, CDR2 SYGVNS, per germline. The CDR3 bases are TGTGCCAGCAGTGATTCATACGGGACAGGGGGCCTCTACGAGCAGTACTTC. Its protein product is CASSDSYGTGGLYEQYF.

The CDR3, as DNA: TGTGCCAGCAGCCCGGCAGAAAACACCATATATTTT. Translation gives CASSPAENTIYF. The gene calls are TRBV7-9 and TRBJ1-3; D is ambiguous. Trimming left V 5 bases short and J 6 bases short, with 8 bases between. Germline V gene sequence: CDR1 SEHNR, CDR2 FQNEAQ (reference sequence). This CDR3 has 12 amino acids.

V gene TRBV2 combines with J gene TRBJ2-1, with D perhaps TRBD1 (6 bases). This CDR3 contains 16 residues. V was cut by 6 bases and J by 0 bases, with 15 bases left in between. The germline gives CDR1 SNHLY, CDR2 FYNNEI. CDR3: CASSSNRDISYNEQFF. As DNA, the CDR3 is TGTGCCAGCAGCTCAAACCGGGACATCTCCTACAATGAGCAGTTCTTC.

This clone was picked up a small number of times. V and J are TRBV4-1 and TRBJ2-7, with a tentative D call TRBD2 (6 bases). Trimming took 4 bases from V and 5 from J, leaving 15 bases between them. The germline gives CDR1 MGHRA, CDR2 YSYEKL. This CDR3 is built from 14 residues. The CDR3 here is CASSPYTGGNEQYF. CDR3 DNA: TGCGCCAGCAGCCCCTATACCGGGGGAAACGAGCAGTACTTC.

The chain combines TRBV2 with TRBJ2-5; tentative D call: TRBD2 (5 bases). The CDR3 covers 12 residues. CDR1 is SNHLY, CDR2 FYNNEI, per germline. The V end was cut by 4 bases, the J end by 5 bases, with 8 bases between. The DNA for the CDR3 is TGTGCCAGCAGTGGACTACAGGAGACCCAGTACTTC. This gives the protein CASSGLQETQYF.

The rearrangement uses TRBV10-3 and TRBJ2-7; 11 positions agree with TRBD2. The CDR3 covers 14 residues. Trimming took 6 bases from V and 3 from J; bases not matched to a gene: 4. Germline lookup yields CDR1 ENHRY and CDR2 SYGVKD. The DNA of the CDR3 is TGTGCCATCAGCCCGCTAGCGGGGGGCTACGAGCAGTACTTC. Protein: CAISPLAGGYEQYF.

A few counts support this clone. This chain uses TRBV27 with TRBJ2-2; D is uncertain. V lost 4 bases and J lost 1, with 7 bases in between. The CDR3 contains 14 residues. Germline V gives CDR1 MNHEY, CDR2 SMNVEV (reference sequence). As DNA, the CDR3 is TGTGCCAGCAGTTACTACCTGAACACCGGGGAGCTGTTTTTT. It is translated as CASSYYLNTGELFF.

The V call is TRBV6-6, the J call TRBJ2-7; D ambiguous. The germline V gene encodes CDR1 MNHNY and CDR2 SVGAGI (reference sequence). Trimming shortened V by 0 bases and J by 3 bases, and 9 bases separated the two germline ends. This CDR3 is 14 amino acids long. In DNA, the CDR3 is TGTGCCAGCAGTTACTCCTACGGGTACTACGAGCAGTACTTC. Amino acid sequence: CASSYSYGYYEQYF.

The CDR3, as DNA: TGTGCCAGCAGTTTCCAGGGCGGCAATGAGCAGTTCTTC. As protein: CASSFQGGNEQFF. The V gene is TRBV28, the J gene TRBJ2-1; a weak D match, TRBD1 (5 bases). V shed 3 bases and J shed 6 bases, with 9 bases lying between them. The CDR3 is 13 amino acids. CDR1 and CDR2 from the germline V gene are MDHEN and SYDVKM.

The V gene is TRBV7-2, the J gene TRBJ2-5; TRBD1 matches 8 bases. The CDR3 covers 15 residues. Germline V gives CDR1 SGHTA, CDR2 FQGNSA. V trimming: 3 bases; J trimming: 0 bases; junction bases outside the gene matches: 3. The CDR3 loop reads CASSFQTGDQETQYF. The CDR3 nucleotides are TGTGCCAGCAGCTTCCAGACAGGGGACCAAGAGACCCAGTACTTC.

The rearrangement joins TRBV7-9 to TRBJ2-1; TRBD2 aligns across 11 bases. This CDR3 comprises 15 residues. Germline CDR1 reads SEHNR; CDR2 reads FQNEAQ (reference sequence). The trim removed 7 bases at V and 5 bases at J, leaving 7 bases unmatched. The CDR3 DNA is TGTGCCAGCACTACGACTAGCGGGGAGAACAATGAGCAGTTCTTC. Protein product: CASTTTSGENNEQFF.

This clone has only one observation. The chain is built from TRBV5-1 and TRBJ2-1; 11 positions agree with TRBD2. The CDR3 length is 16 residues. V shed 6 bases, J shed 5 bases, and the junction held 10 bases outside the gene matches. The germline CDR1 and CDR2 sequences are SGHRS and YFSETQ. The CDR3 nucleotides are TGCGCCAGCACCGATCTTAGCGGGGGGGTCGACAATGAGCAGTTCTTC. Protein product: CASTDLSGGVDNEQFF.

The V and J genes are TRBV7-8 and TRBJ1-2; perhaps TRBD1 as D (5 bases). Trimming cost V 3 bases and J 4 bases, with 9 bases left between them. The germline gives CDR1 SGHVS, CDR2 FQNEAQ. CDR3 length: 13 amino acids. The CDR3 loop reads CASSFFDSYGYTF. The CDR3 DNA sequence: TGTGCCAGCAGCTTCTTCGACAGCTATGGCTACACCTTC.

The chain is built from TRBV6-6 and TRBJ1-5; no clear D gene. V lost 0 bases and J lost 1, with 7 bases in between. The CDR3 consists of 15 residues. From germline, CDR1 is MNHNY and CDR2 SVGAGI (reference sequence). The CDR3 loop reads CASSYSIGSNQPQHF. The CDR3 bases are TGTGCCAGCAGTTACTCGATAGGGAGCAATCAGCCCCAGCATTTT.

The genes are TRBV9 and TRBJ2-7, with TRBD2 identical over 8 bases. The V segment lost 3 bases and the J segment 4 bases; nucleotides outside the gene matches: 9. Germline-derived CDR1 and CDR2 are SGDLS and YYNGEE. CDR3 length equals 15 residues. The CDR3 spells CASSGTSSGGYEQYF. The CDR3 DNA sequence: TGTGCCAGCAGCGGCACTTCCAGCGGGGGATACGAGCAGTACTTC. Supplemented by reference TRBV9 and TRBJ2-7, the full variable domain reads DSGVTQTPKHLITATGQRVTLRCSPRSGDLSVYWYQQSLDQGLQFLIQYYNGEERAKGNILERFSAQQFPDLHSELNLSSLELGDSALYFCASSGTSSGGYEQYFGPGTRLTVT.

This clone has just a few counts. V and J are TRBV29-1 and TRBJ2-3; 7 bases agree with TRBD2. V dropped 4 bases and J dropped 4; count of bases not matched to a gene: 2. CDR1 and CDR2 (germline): SQVTM, ANQGSEA. CDR3 size: 12 residues. CDR3 residues: CSVATSADTQYF. The CDR3 bases are TGCAGCGTTGCAACTAGCGCAGATACGCAGTATTTT.

The V and J genes are TRBV30 and TRBJ2-2; a weak D match, TRBD1 (7 bases). V lost 0 bases, J lost 4 bases, and 12 bases lay in between. Germline assignment: CDR1 GTSNPN and CDR2 SVGIG (reference sequence). This CDR3 comprises 15 residues. The CDR3 reads CAWSVQGEVTGELFF. The CDR3 DNA reads as TGTGCCTGGAGTGTGCAGGGGGAGGTCACCGGGGAGCTGTTTTTT.

The J gene is TRBJ1-4, the V gene TRBV7-2, with a weak D call TRBD1 (5 bases). The V gene's germline CDR1 is SGHTA and CDR2 FQGNSA. The CDR3 spans 13 residues. Trimming shortened V by 6 bases and J by 10 bases, and 15 bases separated the two germline ends. The CDR3 DNA reads as TGTGCCAGCAGTCCTACTGGTGGGGCAAAACTGTTTTTT. It specifies CASSPTGGAKLFF. The whole variable domain, filled in from reference TRBV7-2 and TRBJ1-4, reads GAGVSQSPSNKVTEKGKDVELRCDPISGHTALYWYRQSLGQGLEFLIYFQGNSAPDKSGLPSDRFSAERTGGSVSTLTIQRTQQEDSAVYLCASSPTGGAKLFFGSGTQLSVL.

The chain couples TRBV5-1 to TRBJ2-1, with a possible D match to TRBD1 (7 bases). The V gene's germline CDR1 is SGHRS and CDR2 YFSETQ. V lost 3 bases and J lost 0, with 10 bases in between. The CDR3 is 15 amino acids. CDR3 in DNA: TGCGCCAGCAGCTCAGGGGGGAACTCCTACAATGAGCAGTTCTTC. It specifies CASSSGGNSYNEQFF.

The J gene is TRBJ1-5, the V gene TRBV19; no firm D call. CDR1 and CDR2 (germline): LNHDA, SQIVND (reference sequence). The CDR3 has 13 amino acids. Trimming took 5 bases from V and 0 from J, leaving 5 bases between them. The CDR3 DNA reads as TGTGCCAGTAGTCGGGATAGCAATCAGCCCCAGCATTTT. It is translated as CASSRDSNQPQHF.

The chain employs TRBV7-2 and TRBJ2-1; no definite D call. V was pared by 0 bases and J by 2 bases, with 8 bases between. Germline V gene lookup returns CDR1 SGHTA and CDR2 FQGNSA. The CDR3 is 15 amino acids. CDR3 region: CASSLAGPTYNEQFF. The CDR3 DNA reads TGTGCCAGCAGCTTAGCTGGCCCAACCTACAATGAGCAGTTCTTC.

The chain is built from TRBV9 and TRBJ2-5, with TRBD2 matching 8 bases. The CDR3 runs 15 residues. With V trimmed by 4 bases and J by 4 bases, 9 bases remained unmatched. Germline lookup yields CDR1 SGDLS and CDR2 YYNGEE. CDR3 sequence reads: CASSRSAGGVETQYF. The CDR3 bases are TGTGCCAGCAGCAGAAGCGCGGGAGGAGTAGAGACCCAGTACTTC.